This T cell receptor (beta chain) comes out of a study of cytotoxic CD8 clonotypes in ibrutinib-treated CLL. The repertoire was sequenced with immunoSEQ multiplex PCR; TCRdb's copy has only in-frame clones and lacks some. The table records 13,000 to 15,000 clones, 64% of them present only once. The CDR3 has 16 amino acids. V lost 4 bases and J lost 6; bases outside the gene matches: 13. Germline V gene lookup returns CDR1 MGHRA and CDR2 YSYEKL. Specimen: PBMCs, collected before ibrutinib treatment. The chain employs TRBV4-1 and TRBJ2-7; 9 bases fit TRBD1. This sequence originates from a human donor with chronic lymphocytic leukemia. DNA for the CDR3: TGCGCCAGCAGCCCATACCCCGGGACAGGGTATCGCGAGCAGTACTTC. Translated, it gives CASSPYPGTGYREQYF.